This T cell receptor (beta chain) was captured in a study of technical replicates of blood from a handful of donors. The protocol was immunoSEQ multiplex PCR, while the TCRdb copy is restricted to in-frame clones and leaves out a portion. The sample has tens of thousands of clones, 85% to 95% seen once; the top ten hold about 0.24%. V gave up 0 bases and J gave up 4 bases, with 13 bases separating them. This CDR3 is built from 15 residues. Per the germline V gene, CDR1 is MNHEY and CDR2 is SVGAGI. The sequence was collected from a human donor in good health. The gene calls are TRBV6-5 and TRBJ2-7, with D possibly being TRBD1 (6 bases). The specimen was T cells isolated from PBMCs. CDR3 bases: TGTGCCAGCAGTTACTCCTCCGGGACACCATACGAGCAGTACTTC. Its translation is CASSYSSGTPYEQYF.